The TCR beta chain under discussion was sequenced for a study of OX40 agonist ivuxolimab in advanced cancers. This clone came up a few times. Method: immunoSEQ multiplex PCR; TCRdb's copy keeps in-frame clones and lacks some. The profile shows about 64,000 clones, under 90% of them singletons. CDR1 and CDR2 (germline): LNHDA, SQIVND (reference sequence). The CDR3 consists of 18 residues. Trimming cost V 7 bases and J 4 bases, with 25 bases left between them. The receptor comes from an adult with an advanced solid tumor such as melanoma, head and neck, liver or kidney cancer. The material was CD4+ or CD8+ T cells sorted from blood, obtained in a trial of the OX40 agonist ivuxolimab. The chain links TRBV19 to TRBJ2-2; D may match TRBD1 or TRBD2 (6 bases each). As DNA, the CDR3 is TGTGCCAGTACTCTATGGATGTGGGGGGCGGGCGGCACCGGGGAGCTGTTTTTT. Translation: CASTLWMWGAGGTGELFF.